Shown below are 27 T cell receptor beta chains from a single sample sequenced in a study of CD8+ T cells in alopecia areata. As the sequencing template, cDNA was produced by extracting RNA and reverse transcribing it. TCRdb's table, derived via immunoSEQ multiplex PCR, lists solely in-frame clones and lacks some. The sample has hundreds of thousands of clones; 67% are singletons. Here the sequenced sample was CD4+ T cells sorted from blood, taken at week 0. All receptors come from a human donor with alopecia areata.

This rearrangement joins TRBV5-1 to TRBJ2-5; tentative D call: TRBD1 (6 bases). CDR3 length equals 16 residues. V lost 2 bases to trimming and J lost 2 bases, with 16 bases between them. The germline V gene encodes CDR1 SGHRS and CDR2 YFSETQ. The CDR3 sequence is CASSFRAGVGQETQYF. The CDR3 region has the DNA TGCGCCAGCAGCTTCCGGGCAGGGGTAGGGCAAGAGACCCAGTACTTC.

The CDR3 DNA reads TGTGCCTGGAGTCAGGGGAGGCGCTCCTACGAGCAGTACTTC. It codes for CAWSQGRRSYEQYF. The genes are TRBV30 and TRBJ2-7; D is tentatively TRBD1 or TRBD2 (6 bases each). Trimming stripped 2 bases from V and 0 bases from J, with 11 bases between. Germline V gives CDR1 GTSNPN, CDR2 SVGIG (reference sequence). The length of the CDR3 is 14 residues.

This chain joins TRBV27 and TRBJ2-1; the D gene is possibly TRBD1 (6 bases). CDR3 length: 14 amino acids. V lost 6 bases, J lost 12 bases, and 21 bases lay in between. Germline CDR1 MNHEY, CDR2 SMNVEV (reference sequence). In nucleotides, the CDR3 is TGTGCCAGCAGCCCAACAGGGATGCTAGGTGGGCAGTTCTTC. Translated, it gives CASSPTGMLGGQFF.

This chain connects TRBV6-1 to TRBJ1-2; D perhaps matches TRBD1 (5 bases). The CDR3 has 12 amino acids. CDR1 is MNHNS and CDR2 is SASEGT in the germline V gene. V shed 3 bases and J shed 4 bases, with 6 bases lying between them. CDR3 amino acids: CASSETAYGYTF. The CDR3, as DNA: TGTGCCAGCAGTGAGACAGCCTATGGCTACACCTTC.

The gene calls are TRBV10-3 and TRBJ2-3; TRBD2 matches 7 bases. V was pared by 7 bases and J by 0 bases, with 4 bases of the junction left unmatched. The germline V gene has CDR1 ENHRY and CDR2 SYGVKD. This CDR3 has 14 amino acids. CDR3 nucleotide sequence: TGTGCCATCAACGGCGGGGGAAGCACAGATACGCAGTATTTT. This encodes CAINGGGSTDTQYF.

On this clone: This same CDR3 is encoded by further DNA sequences in the sample. V gene TRBV29-1 combines with J gene TRBJ2-2, with D perhaps TRBD2 (5 bases). This CDR3 region has 11 residues. V dropped 6 bases and J dropped 5 bases, with 7 bases sitting between them. The V gene's germline CDR1 is SQVTM and CDR2 ANQGSEA. As DNA, the CDR3 is TGCAGCGTCGGACTGACCGGGGAGCTGTTTTTT. Residues: CSVGLTGELFF.

For this clone: Other DNA sequences in the sample encode the same CDR3. This chain links TRBV29-1 with TRBJ2-1; the D is unclear. This CDR3 has 10 amino acids. With 4 bases removed from V and 8 bases from J, the gap between germline ends came to 6 bases. Per the germline V gene, CDR1 is SQVTM and CDR2 is ANQGSEA. CDR3 protein: CSVGGYEQFF. In DNA form, the CDR3 reads TGCAGCGTTGGTGGCTATGAGCAGTTCTTC.

This clone was found a few times. V gene TRBV4-1 combines with J gene TRBJ1-2; possible D gene TRBD1, 6 bases. Germline CDR1 MGHRA, CDR2 YSYEKL. The CDR3 has 16 amino acids. V lost 0 bases, J lost 2 bases, and 13 bases lay in between. CDR3 protein: CASSQDIGGINYGYTF. The CDR3 coding sequence is TGCGCCAGCAGCCAAGATATAGGGGGGATAAACTATGGCTACACCTTC.

The gene calls are TRBV7-9 and TRBJ2-1; no firm D call. This CDR3 contains 15 residues. Trimming cost V 5 bases and J 5 bases, with 16 bases left between them. From germline, CDR1 is SEHNR and CDR2 FQNEAQ (reference sequence). In nucleotides, the CDR3 is TGTGCCAGCAGCCCACAGTTTGGGTTAAACAATGAGCAGTTCTTC. This encodes CASSPQFGLNNEQFF.

The chain carries TRBV30 and TRBJ1-6; possible D gene TRBD1, 5 bases. The germline V and J ends were trimmed by 3 bases and 2 bases, with 8 bases remaining between them. CDR3 size: 14 residues. Germline V CDR1 and CDR2: GTSNPN, SVGIG (reference sequence). DNA for the CDR3: TGTGCCTGGAGCAGACAGACCTATAATTCACCCCTCCACTTT. Translated, it gives CAWSRQTYNSPLHF.

This chain connects TRBV30 to TRBJ1-2; maybe TRBD1 (6 bases). Trimming shortened V by 4 bases and J by 1 base, and 16 bases separated the two germline ends. The germline gives CDR1 GTSNPN, CDR2 SVGIG (reference sequence). The CDR3 spans 15 residues. The CDR3 loop reads CAWIRGGHLNYGYTF. Written as DNA, the CDR3 is TGTGCCTGGATTAGAGGGGGACACCTTAACTATGGCTACACCTTC.

The J gene is TRBJ2-3, the V gene TRBV30; possible D gene TRBD2, 5 bases. The CDR3 is 16 residues long. Trimming took off 0 bases at V and 4 bases at J, with 17 bases between the two ends. Per the germline V gene, CDR1 is GTSNPN and CDR2 is SVGIG (reference sequence). CDR3 DNA: TGTGCCTGGAGTGTACGTCTAGCTCTGTGGTCAGATACGCAGTATTTT. It specifies CAWSVRLALWSDTQYF.

Only a few counts were recorded for this clone. The CDR3 protein is CASSLVGGQNTEAFF. The CDR3 DNA is TGCGCCAGCAGCTTGGTAGGAGGGCAGAACACTGAAGCTTTCTTT. V and J are TRBV5-1 and TRBJ1-1; D is undetermined. Germline V gives CDR1 SGHRS, CDR2 YFSETQ. V lost 0 bases, J lost 1 base, and 10 bases lay in between. The CDR3 length is 15 residues.

The chain carries TRBV4-1 and TRBJ2-1, with 12 bases matching TRBD1. Germline V gene data show CDR1 as MGHRA and CDR2 as YSYEKL. This CDR3 comprises 15 residues. V was pared by 1 base and J by 7 bases, with 2 bases of the junction left unmatched. CDR3 in amino acids: CASSQGDRGRNEQFF. The CDR3 DNA follows: TGCGCCAGCAGCCAAGGGGACAGGGGGCGGAATGAGCAGTTCTTC.

The rearrangement links TRBV7-3 to TRBJ2-1; 10 nucleotides line up with TRBD2. Trimming at V came to 3 bases and at J to 4 bases, leaving 3 bases not matched to a gene. CDR3 length equals 15 residues. CDR1 and CDR2 (germline): SGHTA, FQGTGA. CDR3 DNA: TGTGCCAGCAGCTTTGGGACTAGCGTGTACAATGAGCAGTTCTTC. It encodes CASSFGTSVYNEQFF. Filled out from reference TRBV7-3 and TRBJ2-1, the complete variable domain reads GAGVSQTPSNKVTEKGKYVELRCDPISGHTALYWYRQSLGQGPEFLIYFQGTGAADDSGLPNDRFFAVRPEGSVSTLKIQRTERGDSAVYLCASSFGTSVYNEQFFGPGTRLTVL.

This clone occurred a few times. The chain carries TRBV7-2 and TRBJ1-1; D not resolved. V was shortened by 6 bases and J by 0 bases, with 14 bases between the two germline ends. In germline, CDR1 is SGHTA, CDR2 FQGNSA. This CDR3 contains 15 residues. CDR3 bases: TGTGCCAGCAGTTATTCTATCAGGATGAACACTGAAGCTTTCTTT. It encodes CASSYSIRMNTEAFF.

V gene TRBV6-5 combines with J gene TRBJ2-7; perhaps TRBD1 as D (6 bases). CDR1 is MNHEY, CDR2 SVGAGI, per germline. V lost 6 bases and J lost 6, with 18 bases in between. This CDR3 contains 14 residues. CDR3 bases: TGTGCCAGCAGGACTATGACAGGTTCGGGCGAGCAGTACTTC. Protein: CASRTMTGSGEQYF.

This clone appeared once. The CDR3 DNA is TGTGCCAGCAGCTTGCAGGGGAACTTCGGTGCACCCCTCCACTTT. It translates to CASSLQGNFGAPLHF. This chain uses TRBV5-6 with TRBJ1-6; D may be TRBD1 (6 bases). The V end lost 1 base, the J end lost 11 bases, and 16 bases lay between the germline ends. The CDR3 extends over 15 amino acids. In germline, CDR1 is SGHDT, CDR2 YYEEEE.

This chain uses TRBV15 with TRBJ1-1; D is unresolved. Between the trimmed V and J ends, which lost 5 bases and 7 bases, there was a span of 11 bases. The CDR3 totals 12 residues. Germline assignment: CDR1 LNHNV and CDR2 YYDKDF (reference sequence). The CDR3 nucleotides read TGTGCCACCAGCCGGATTGGAGGTGAAGCTTTCTTT. Translation: CATSRIGGEAFF.

The genes are TRBV4-3 and TRBJ1-1, with TRBD1 matching over 7 bases. The CDR3 extends over 12 amino acids. V dropped 4 bases and J dropped 11; count of bases not matched to a gene: 7. Germline lookup yields CDR1 LGHNA and CDR2 YSLEER. The CDR3 sequence: CASSLRGRDAFF. The CDR3 nucleotides read TGCGCCAGCAGCCTAAGGGGGCGGGATGCTTTCTTT.

The rearrangement links TRBV7-8 to TRBJ2-3; either TRBD1 or TRBD2 may supply D (5 bases each). The CDR3 has 17 amino acids. Deletions cut 6 bases from V and 4 bases from J, with 23 bases between. Germline CDR1 SGHVS, CDR2 FQNEAQ. The CDR3 is CASSPRPGPSRSDTQYF. The CDR3 nucleotides read TGTGCCAGCAGTCCTCGACCGGGACCTTCTAGGTCAGATACGCAGTATTTT.

Of note for this clone: Other nucleotide sequences in the sample specify the same CDR3. This chain uses TRBV29-1 with TRBJ2-7; the match to TRBD1 covers 9 bases. V was pared by 6 bases and J by 3 bases, with 3 bases of the junction left unmatched. The CDR3 consists of 12 residues. The V gene's germline CDR1 is SQVTM and CDR2 ANQGSEA. This CDR3 is CSVGTGSYEQYF. CDR3 coding DNA: TGCAGCGTCGGGACAGGGAGCTACGAGCAGTACTTC.

This chain connects TRBV7-3 to TRBJ1-1; the D gene is possibly TRBD1 (6 bases). CDR1 SGHTA and CDR2 FQGTGA come from the germline V gene. This CDR3 comprises 13 residues. Trimming removed 4 bases at V and 1 base at J, with 7 bases between. This CDR3 reads CASSSQGNTEAFF. In nucleotides, the CDR3 is TGTGCCAGCAGCTCACAGGGGAACACTGAAGCTTTCTTT. The whole variable domain, remainder taken from reference TRBV7-3 and TRBJ1-1, is GAGVSQTPSNKVTEKGKYVELRCDPISGHTALYWYRQSLGQGPEFLIYFQGTGAADDSGLPNDRFFAVRPEGSVSTLKIQRTERGDSAVYLCASSSQGNTEAFFGQGTRLTVV.

V usage is TRBV7-2 and J usage is TRBJ2-3; 7 nucleotides agree with TRBD1. The germline gives CDR1 SGHTA, CDR2 FQGNSA. V dropped 3 bases and J dropped 3; count of bases not matched to a gene: 12. The CDR3 loop spans 17 amino acids. This chain's CDR3 is CASSLAPDRVRTDTQYF. The CDR3 DNA is TGTGCCAGCAGCTTGGCCCCCGACAGGGTGAGGACAGATACGCAGTATTTT.

On this clone itself: Other nucleotide sequences from this sample produce the same CDR3. The CDR3 nucleotides read TGCGCCAGCAGCCTACAGGGGAACCAAGAGACCCAGTACTTC. Its protein product is CASSLQGNQETQYF. The chain links TRBV5-1 to TRBJ2-5; TRBD1 aligns across 7 bases. With 4 bases clipped from V and 0 bases from J, the junction kept 3 bases outside the gene matches. The CDR3 has 14 amino acids. Per germline, CDR1 SGHRS and CDR2 YFSETQ.

The chain couples TRBV25-1 to TRBJ2-5, with D unclear. The J call is uncertain, as TRBJ2-7 better fits the DNA end. The germline V gene has CDR1 MGHDK and CDR2 SYGVNS. The CDR3 sequence is 16 residues long. This CDR3 is CASSEWKAASSYEQYF. The CDR3 region has the DNA TGTGCCAGCAGTGAATGGAAGGCAGCCAGCTCCTACGAGCAGTACTTC.

The gene calls are TRBV5-1 and TRBJ2-1, with D possibly TRBD1 on 6 matching bases. Germline V CDR1 and CDR2: SGHRS, YFSETQ. The CDR3 totals 15 residues. Trimming shortened V by 4 bases and J by 6 bases, and 17 bases separated the two germline ends. For the CDR3, the DNA is TGCGCCAGCAGCCCTCTGGGTGCGACAGGCAATGAGCAGTTCTTC. It translates to CASSPLGATGNEQFF.